A single sample gave rise to the 2 T cell receptor beta chains below, sequenced in a study. TCRdb re-derived calls from the RT-PCR reads in MiXCR, one entry per CDR3 protein. Of about 680,000 distinct CDR3 sequences listed, 14% were seen once; the top ten hold 3% to 4.5%. The sequenced sample was memory CD4+ T cells from blood. The receptors here all came from a female donor in good health, serving as a healthy control.

The chain uses TRBV7-2 and TRBJ2-7; 9 bases align to TRBD1. Germline loops: CDR1 SGHTA, CDR2 FQGNSA. This CDR3 is 13 amino acids long. Germline trimming cut 4 bases from V and 6 bases from J; bases unmatched to any gene: 4. The CDR3 region is CASSSRQGGEQYF. CDR3 DNA: TGTGCCAGCAGCTCCAGACAGGGGGGCGAGCAGTACTTC.

This clonotype occurred a few times. The V gene is TRBV5-1, the J gene TRBJ2-7; 10 nucleotides agree with TRBD2. The CDR3 covers 16 residues. Trimming at V came to 1 base and at J to 2 bases, leaving 6 bases not matched to a gene. Germline CDR1 SGHRS, CDR2 YFSETQ. In DNA, the CDR3 is TGCGCCAGCAGCTTGTTGAGCGGGAGGGCTACCTACGAGCAGTACTTC. This sequence encodes CASSLLSGRATYEQYF. Full variable domain (remainder filled in from reference TRBV5-1 and TRBJ2-7): KAGVTQTPRYLIKTRGQQVTLSCSPISGHRSVSWYQQTPGQGLQFLFEYFSETQRNKGNFPGRFSGRQFSNSRSEMNVSTLELGDSALYLCASSLLSGRATYEQYFGPGTRLTVT.